This T cell receptor beta chain was documented in a study of T cell responses to AZD1222 COVID-19 vaccine. Sequencing was performed with immunoSEQ multiplex PCR; in TCRdb, only in-frame clones are kept and a portion is missing. Among over 130,000 clones listed, roughly 90% were seen once. There are 12 residues in the CDR3. From germline, CDR1 is MDHEN and CDR2 SYDVKM. The V end lost 7 bases, the J end lost 5 bases, and 9 bases lay between the germline ends. This sequence was found in an adult who received the AZD1222 COVID-19 vaccine. The chain has TRBV28 and TRBJ2-1; D unclear. The sequencing here drew on peripheral blood, taken 28 days after the second AZD1222 dose. The CDR3 sequence is CASNKGDNEQFF. CDR3 in DNA: TGTGCCAGCAACAAGGGTGACAATGAGCAGTTCTTC.